This record covers a single T cell receptor beta chain. The antigen remains unidentified. Genes and germline are mouse. The sequenced fragment ends 1 residue before the CDR3 boundary, so the rest is inferred from the germline J gene. Some clones are missing from TCRdb's copy, which holds only in-frame ones; the method was immunoSEQ multiplex PCR. The sample records some 48,000 clones, around 66% being singletons. The CDR3 totals 15 residues. Germline V gene lookup returns CDR1 FNHDT and CDR2 SITEND (reference sequence). The trim removed 4 bases at V and 2 bases at J, leaving 2 bases unmatched. These data belong to a study of tissue T cells after allogeneic stem cell transplantation. Study-level points and caveats: Sampling depth was limited, and the cohort was small and clinically varied. Across patients, clones rarely overlapped, yet motif clusters were shared tissue-specifically.

The clonotype was recovered from a pool of C57BL/6 mice in good health. The material sequenced was sorted cells pooled from one or two spleens. The gene calls are TRBV19 and TRBJ2-2; 10 positions match TRBD2. The chain's CDR3 is CASSSGLGNTGQLYF. The part of the CDR3 DNA that was read is TGTGCCAGCAGTTCGGGACTGGGGAACACCGGGCAGCTCTAC.